These 23 T cell receptor beta chains originate from one sample sequenced in a study of T-cell reconstitution after alpha-beta-depleted transplantation in children. Preparing the TCRbeta library involved the use of unique molecular identifiers. MiXCR, applied by TCRdb to the PCR reads, yields one record per CDR3 protein. The sample lists hundreds of thousands of distinct CDR3 sequences, 8% to 11% occurring once. The sequenced sample was PBMCs, obtained before TCRalphabeta/CD19-depleted stem cell transplant. These receptors were taken from a child aged 2 to 15 with inherited bone marrow failure, due to receive a stem cell transplant.

As for this clonotype: A much larger clone lies one base from this, so it may be a read error. CDR3 sequence reads: CASSVAPERHELLFF. The CDR3 DNA follows: TGTGCCAGCAGCGTAGCCCCAGAACGGCACGAACTTCTCTTCTTC. The chain is built from TRBV7-2 and TRBJ2-1; no clear D. The CDR3 has 15 residues. Germline V gives CDR1 SGHTA, CDR2 FQGNSA.

The table lists this clonotype with many counts. The chain links TRBV29-1 to TRBJ1-1, with D possibly matching TRBD1 (5 bases). Trimming pared 4 bases from V and 2 bases from J, leaving 14 bases between. Germline V gene sequence: CDR1 SQVTM, CDR2 ANQGSEA. The CDR3 length is 14 residues. The CDR3: CSVVWSGGNTEAFF. CDR3 nucleotides: TGCAGCGTTGTTTGGTCTGGGGGTAACACTGAAGCTTTCTTT.

There are many counts of this clonotype. This chain connects TRBV5-1 to TRBJ2-2, with 9 bases fitting TRBD2. V lost 4 bases to trimming and J lost 0 bases; unmatched junction nucleotides: 7. Germline-derived CDR1 and CDR2 are SGHRS and YFSETQ. The CDR3 covers 17 residues. As DNA, the CDR3 is TGCGCCAGCAGCCTCCTTAGCGGGAGTTCGAACACCGGGGAGCTGTTTTTT. It codes for CASSLLSGSSNTGELFF.

This clonotype was seen many times. The chain uses TRBV5-1 and TRBJ2-3; 9 positions agree with TRBD2. The trim removed 0 bases at V and 0 bases at J, leaving 2 bases unmatched. Per germline, CDR1 SGHRS and CDR2 YFSETQ. The CDR3 runs to 16 residues. CDR3 amino acids: CASSLETSGSTDTQYF. The CDR3 region has the DNA TGCGCCAGCAGCTTGGAAACTAGCGGGAGCACAGATACGCAGTATTTT.

This clonotype was detected many times. V is TRBV7-2 and J is TRBJ1-1; unclear D gene. The CDR3 spans 14 residues. Trimming cost V 1 base and J 3 bases, with 9 bases left between them. Germline V gene data show CDR1 as SGHTA and CDR2 as FQGNSA. CDR3 residues: CASSLEGWDTEAFF. The CDR3 DNA is TGTGCCAGCAGCTTAGAGGGTTGGGACACTGAAGCTTTCTTT.

This chain links TRBV12-3 or TRBV12-4 with TRBJ2-7, with TRBD1 matching 9 bases. The CDR3 loop spans 14 amino acids. With V trimmed by 5 bases and J by 5 bases, 7 bases remained unmatched. The CDR3 DNA reads TGTGCCAGCAGTCTTACCGGGACAGGGAACGAGCAGTACTTC. This gives the protein CASSLTGTGNEQYF.

Many counts were recorded for this clonotype. This chain connects TRBV6-5 to TRBJ1-3; TRBD1 matches at 11 bases. This CDR3 is built from 17 residues. Germline-derived CDR1 and CDR2 are MNHEY and SVGAGI. J gave up 4 bases and V 0 bases, and 5 bases lay outside the gene matches. CDR3 sequence reads: CASSYSGQGAGGNTIYF. CDR3 in DNA: TGTGCCAGCAGTTACTCCGGACAGGGGGCGGGAGGAAACACCATATATTTT.

The sample holds many counts of this clonotype. This CDR3 reads CASSWTGTNTQYF. The CDR3 DNA reads as TGTGCCAGCAGCTGGACCGGGACCAATACGCAGTATTTT. This rearrangement joins TRBV7-8 to TRBJ2-3; D could derive from TRBD1 or TRBD2 (5 bases each). Germline V gives CDR1 SGHVS, CDR2 FQNEAQ. Trimming left V 4 bases short and J 7 bases short, with 12 bases between. CDR3 length: 13 residues.

In this sample, this clonotype turned up many times. The CDR3: CATSDQGVHQETQYF. The CDR3 DNA reads as TGTGCCACCAGTGATCAGGGGGTACACCAAGAGACCCAGTACTTC. The chain links TRBV24-1 to TRBJ2-5, with TRBD1 matching over 7 bases. Looked up from germline, CDR1 is KGHDR and CDR2 is SFDVKD. The CDR3 totals 15 residues. The V and J ends lost 3 bases and 0 bases, in that order; junction bases with no gene match: 3.

In this sample, this clonotype turned up a few times. The chain is built from TRBV6-2 or TRBV6-3 and TRBJ2-2, with D perhaps TRBD1 (5 bases). CDR3 size: 20 residues. Germline assignment: CDR1 MNHEY and CDR2 SVGEGT. The germline V and J ends were trimmed by 6 bases and 0 bases, with 26 bases remaining between them. CDR3 amino acids: CASSRPPGNPGHTNTGELFF. Written as DNA, the CDR3 is TGTGCCAGCAGCCGCCCCCCAGGCAACCCAGGACATACGAACACCGGGGAGCTGTTTTTT.

This chain connects TRBV27 to TRBJ2-2, with no clear D. V lost 10 bases, J lost 6 bases, and 9 bases lay in between. CDR1 and CDR2 from the germline V gene are MNHEY and SMNVEV (reference sequence). This CDR3 comprises 11 residues. The CDR3 loop reads CATLVSGELFF. CDR3 nucleotides: TGTGCCACCCTTGTGTCCGGGGAGCTGTTTTTT.

This clonotype was picked up many times. J is TRBJ2-3 and V is TRBV6-1; D might be TRBD1 (6 bases). CDR3 length: 15 residues. V was pared by 3 bases and J by 2 bases, with 12 bases between. CDR1 and CDR2 (germline): MNHNS, SASEGT. This chain's CDR3 is CASSEGAGHTDTQYF. The CDR3 nucleotides are TGTGCCAGCAGTGAGGGGGCCGGGCACACAGATACGCAGTATTTT.

The rearrangement joins TRBV20-1 to TRBJ2-1, with 11 positions matching TRBD2. The junction had 6 bases not matched to a gene; V was cut back by 6 bases and J by 8 bases. Germline CDR1 DFQATT, CDR2 SNEGSKA (reference sequence). This CDR3 is 13 amino acids long. The CDR3 nucleotides are TGCAGTGCAGGAACTAGCGGGAGTGATGAGCAGTTCTTC. Its protein product is CSAGTSGSDEQFF.

At least ten counts were recorded for this clonotype. V usage is TRBV7-9 and J usage is TRBJ2-6, with D maybe TRBD1 (6 bases). The CDR3 is 17 residues long. The V end lost 3 bases, the J end lost 0 bases, and 12 bases lay between the germline ends. Looked up from germline, CDR1 is SEHNR and CDR2 is FQNEAQ (reference sequence). The CDR3, as DNA: TGTGCCAGCAGCTTTCTACAGGGAGTCTCTGGGGCCAACGTCCTGACTTTC. The encoded protein is CASSFLQGVSGANVLTF.

This clonotype was counted ten times or more. Here the CDR3 DNA reads TGTGCCAGCAGGGGTGGAAGGGAACCCGAGATTAGCACAGATACGCAGTATTTT. This gives the protein CASRGGREPEISTDTQYF. This sequence joins TRBV3-1 and TRBJ2-3; D gene uncertain. Deletions cut 6 bases from V and 0 bases from J, with 22 bases between. Germline values: CDR1 LGHDT, CDR2 YNNKEL (reference sequence). This CDR3 is 18 amino acids long.

This clonotype has at least ten counts. This chain uses TRBV6-2 or TRBV6-3 with TRBJ2-7, with D perhaps matching TRBD2 (6 bases). The CDR3 is 15 amino acids. The germline CDR1 and CDR2 sequences are MNHEY and SVGEGT. The ends were cut back, 5 bases at V and 0 bases at J, with 14 bases in the middle. CDR3 amino acids: CASSPGLASSYEQYF. The CDR3, as DNA: TGTGCCAGCAGTCCGGGACTCGCCAGCTCCTACGAGCAGTACTTC.

The V gene is TRBV5-5, the J gene TRBJ1-5; TRBD1 matches at 7 bases. V lost 4 bases, J lost 5 bases, and 6 bases stayed unmatched. The CDR3 has 14 amino acids. Germline CDR1 reads SGHKS; CDR2 reads YYEKEE (reference sequence). In DNA form, the CDR3 reads TGTGCCAGCAGCCGGGTTCAGGGGGATCAGCCCCAGCATTTT. The encoded protein is CASSRVQGDQPQHF.

At least ten counts were recorded for this clonotype. This sequence joins TRBV5-1 and TRBJ1-2, with 11 positions matching TRBD1. The V gene end was trimmed by 2 bases and the J gene end by 7 bases; junction bases not matched to a gene: 7. This CDR3 spans 15 amino acids. Germline lookup yields CDR1 SGHRS and CDR2 YFSETQ. This CDR3 is CASSFSSGQGGGYTF. The CDR3 region has the DNA TGCGCCAGCAGCTTCAGCTCGGGACAGGGGGGTGGCTACACCTTC.

V and J are TRBV4-2 and TRBJ2-7, with D possibly being TRBD1 (5 bases). This CDR3 has 13 amino acids. The germline V gene has CDR1 LGHNA and CDR2 YNFKEQ. The V and J ends lost 10 bases and 3 bases respectively, with 16 bases between them. The CDR3 loop is CAMGPGQNYEQYF. CDR3 nucleotides: TGTGCCATGGGCCCCGGACAAAACTACGAGCAGTACTTC.

In this sample, this clonotype turned up many times. In DNA, the CDR3 is TGCGCCAGCAGCTGGGAGGGATTTAAAGAGACCCAGTACTTC. Translating gives CASSWEGFKETQYF. This chain connects TRBV5-1 to TRBJ2-5; 7 nucleotides line up with TRBD2. With 3 bases clipped from V and 3 bases from J, the junction kept 5 bases outside the gene matches. CDR3 length: 14 residues. Germline CDR1 and CDR2: SGHRS and YFSETQ.

This clonotype was seen a few times. The chain couples TRBV30 to TRBJ2-1; D gene ambiguous. The CDR3 sequence is 14 residues long. Trimming stripped 4 bases from V and 2 bases from J, with 12 bases between. Germline CDR1 reads GTSNPN; CDR2 reads SVGIG (reference sequence). For the CDR3, the DNA is TGTGCCTGGACCCGAGACGGAGCCTACAATGAGCAGTTCTTC. Residues: CAWTRDGAYNEQFF.

The gene calls are TRBV12-3 or TRBV12-4 and TRBJ1-1; TRBD1 is a possible D gene (5 bases). Trimming removed 3 bases from V and 7 bases from J, with 9 bases in between. This CDR3 region has 12 residues. CDR3 DNA: TGTGCCAGCAGTTTTGGGGACCTTGAAGCTTTCTTT. Translation: CASSFGDLEAFF.

This clonotype came up many times. The chain links TRBV29-1 to TRBJ1-1; D unresolved. Germline CDR1 is SQVTM and CDR2 is ANQGSEA. The V gene lost 5 bases and the J gene lost 3 bases, with 10 bases spanning the gap. The length of the CDR3 is 12 residues. DNA of the CDR3: TGCAGCGTTCGGGTGGAGCACACTGAAGCTTTCTTT. It translates to CSVRVEHTEAFF.